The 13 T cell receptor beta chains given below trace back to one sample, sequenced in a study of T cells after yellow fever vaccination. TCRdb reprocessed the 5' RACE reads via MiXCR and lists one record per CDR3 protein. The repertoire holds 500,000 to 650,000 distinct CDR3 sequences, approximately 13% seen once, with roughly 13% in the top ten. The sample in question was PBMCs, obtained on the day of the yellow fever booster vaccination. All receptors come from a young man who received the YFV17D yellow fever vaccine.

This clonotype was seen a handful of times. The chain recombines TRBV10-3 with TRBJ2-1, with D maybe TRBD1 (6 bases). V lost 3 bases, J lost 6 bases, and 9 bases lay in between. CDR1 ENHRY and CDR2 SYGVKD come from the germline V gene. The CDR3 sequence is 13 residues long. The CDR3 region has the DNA TGTGCCATCAGTGATCTAGGGGGCAATGAGCAGTTCTTC. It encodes CAISDLGGNEQFF.

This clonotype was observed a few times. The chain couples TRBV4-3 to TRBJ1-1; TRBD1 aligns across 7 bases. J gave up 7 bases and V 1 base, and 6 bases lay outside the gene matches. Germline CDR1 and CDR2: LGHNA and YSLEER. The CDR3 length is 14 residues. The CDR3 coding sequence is TGCGCCAGCAGCCAAGGAGGGGGCGACATTGAAGCTTTCTTT. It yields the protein CASSQGGGDIEAFF.

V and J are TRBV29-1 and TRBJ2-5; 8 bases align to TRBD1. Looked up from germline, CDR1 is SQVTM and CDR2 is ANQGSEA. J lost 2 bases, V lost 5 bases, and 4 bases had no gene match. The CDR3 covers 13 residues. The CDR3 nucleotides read TGCAGCGTTATCGGGGACAGGCAAGAGACCCAGTACTTC. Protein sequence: CSVIGDRQETQYF.

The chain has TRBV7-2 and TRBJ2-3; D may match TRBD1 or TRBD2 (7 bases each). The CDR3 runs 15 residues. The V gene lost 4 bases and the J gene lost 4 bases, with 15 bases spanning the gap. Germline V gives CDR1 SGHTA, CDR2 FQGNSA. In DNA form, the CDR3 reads TGTGCCAGCAGCTCCCAGGGGGGGTTGTCAGATACGCAGTATTTT. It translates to CASSSQGGLSDTQYF.

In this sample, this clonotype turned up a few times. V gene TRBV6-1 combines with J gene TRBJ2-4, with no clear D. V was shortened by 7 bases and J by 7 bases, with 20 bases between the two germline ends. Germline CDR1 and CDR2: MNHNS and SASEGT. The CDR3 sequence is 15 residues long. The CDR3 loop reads CASTDLGSPGNIQYF. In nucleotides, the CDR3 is TGTGCCAGCACCGACTTGGGGTCCCCTGGGAACATTCAGTACTTC.

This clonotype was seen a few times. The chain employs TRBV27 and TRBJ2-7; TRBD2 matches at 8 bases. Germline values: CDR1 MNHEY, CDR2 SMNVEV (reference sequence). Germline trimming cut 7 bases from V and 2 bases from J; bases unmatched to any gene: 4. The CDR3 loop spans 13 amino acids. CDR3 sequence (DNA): TGTGCCAGCAAGCGGGGGCCCACCTACGAGCAGTACTTC. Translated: CASKRGPTYEQYF.

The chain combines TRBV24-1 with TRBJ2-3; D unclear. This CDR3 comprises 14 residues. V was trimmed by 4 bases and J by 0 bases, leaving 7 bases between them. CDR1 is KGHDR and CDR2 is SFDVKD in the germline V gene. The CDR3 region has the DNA TGTGCCACCAGTGACCCCGGGAGCACAGATACGCAGTATTTT. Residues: CATSDPGSTDTQYF.

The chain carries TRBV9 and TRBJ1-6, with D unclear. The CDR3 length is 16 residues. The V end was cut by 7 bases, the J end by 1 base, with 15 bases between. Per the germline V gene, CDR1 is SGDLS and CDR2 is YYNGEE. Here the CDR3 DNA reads TGTGCCAGCTCGATGTACGGGGATTCCTATAATTCACCCCTCCACTTT. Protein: CASSMYGDSYNSPLHF.

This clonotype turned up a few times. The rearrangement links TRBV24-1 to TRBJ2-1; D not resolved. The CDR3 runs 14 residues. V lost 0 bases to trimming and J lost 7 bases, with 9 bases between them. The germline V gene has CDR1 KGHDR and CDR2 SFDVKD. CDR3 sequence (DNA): TGTGCCACCAGTGATTTGCAAGTAGGAAATGAGCAGTTCTTC. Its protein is CATSDLQVGNEQFF.

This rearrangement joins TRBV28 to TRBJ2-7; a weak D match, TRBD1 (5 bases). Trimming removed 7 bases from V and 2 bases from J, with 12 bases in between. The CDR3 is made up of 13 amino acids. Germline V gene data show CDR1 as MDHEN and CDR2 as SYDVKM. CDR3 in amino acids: CASIPGHTYEQYF. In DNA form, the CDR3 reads TGTGCCAGCATCCCCGGACATACCTACGAGCAGTACTTC.

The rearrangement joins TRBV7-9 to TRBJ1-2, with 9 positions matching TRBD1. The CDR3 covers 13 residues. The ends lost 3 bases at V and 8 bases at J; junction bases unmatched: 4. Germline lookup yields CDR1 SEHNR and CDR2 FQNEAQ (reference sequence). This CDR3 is CASSLGTGNGYTF. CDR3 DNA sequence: TGTGCCAGCAGCTTGGGGACAGGGAACGGCTACACCTTC.

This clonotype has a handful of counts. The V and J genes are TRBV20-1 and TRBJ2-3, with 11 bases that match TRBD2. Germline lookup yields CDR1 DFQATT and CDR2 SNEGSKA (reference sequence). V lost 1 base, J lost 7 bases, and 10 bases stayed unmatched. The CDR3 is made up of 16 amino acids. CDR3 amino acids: CSARGHRLAGPNTQYF. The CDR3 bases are TGCAGTGCTAGAGGTCACCGACTAGCGGGGCCGAATACGCAGTATTTT.

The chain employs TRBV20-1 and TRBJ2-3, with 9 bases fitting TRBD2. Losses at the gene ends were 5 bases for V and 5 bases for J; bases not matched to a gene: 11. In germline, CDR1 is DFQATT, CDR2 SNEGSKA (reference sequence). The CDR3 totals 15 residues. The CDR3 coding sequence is TGCAGTGCTCCCCGGTGGGGAGCGGGAGGAGATACGCAGTATTTT. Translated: CSAPRWGAGGDTQYF.